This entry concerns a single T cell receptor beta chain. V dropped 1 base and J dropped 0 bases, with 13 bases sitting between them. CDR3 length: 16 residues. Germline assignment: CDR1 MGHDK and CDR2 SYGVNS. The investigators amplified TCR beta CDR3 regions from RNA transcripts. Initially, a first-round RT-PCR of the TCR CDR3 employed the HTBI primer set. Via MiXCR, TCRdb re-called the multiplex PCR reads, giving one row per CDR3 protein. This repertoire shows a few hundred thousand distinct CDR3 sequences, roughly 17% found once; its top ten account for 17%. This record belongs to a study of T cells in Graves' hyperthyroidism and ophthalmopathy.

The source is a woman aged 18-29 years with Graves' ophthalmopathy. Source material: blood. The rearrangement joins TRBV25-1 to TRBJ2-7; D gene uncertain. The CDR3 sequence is CASSESDRFYSYEQYF. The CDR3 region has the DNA TGTGCCAGCAGTGAATCGGACCGATTCTACTCCTACGAGCAGTACTTC.